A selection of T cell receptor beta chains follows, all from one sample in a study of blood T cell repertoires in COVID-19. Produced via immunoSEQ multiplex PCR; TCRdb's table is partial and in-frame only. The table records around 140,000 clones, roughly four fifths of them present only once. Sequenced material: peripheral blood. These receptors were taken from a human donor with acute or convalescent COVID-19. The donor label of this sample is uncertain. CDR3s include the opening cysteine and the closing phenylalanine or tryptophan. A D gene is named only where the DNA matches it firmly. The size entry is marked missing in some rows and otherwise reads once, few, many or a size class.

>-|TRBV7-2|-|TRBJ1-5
CASSPWAGEGQPQHF
TGTGCCAGCAGCCCCTGGGCAGGGGAGGGTCAGCCCCAGCATTTT
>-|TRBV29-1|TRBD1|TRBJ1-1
CSVEFTGEGTEAFF
TGCAGCGTTGAGTTCACAGGGGAAGGGACTGAAGCTTTCTTT
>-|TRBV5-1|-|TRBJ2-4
CASRPGSQAGIQYF
TGCGCCAGCAGACCCGGATCCCAGGCCGGCATTCAGTACTTC
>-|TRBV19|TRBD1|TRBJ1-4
CASSLRQGPTNEKLFF
TGTGCCAGTAGTCTCCGACAGGGACCAACTAATGAAAAACTGTTTTTT
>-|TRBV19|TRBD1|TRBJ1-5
CASTKGQGMLGGQPQHF
TGTGCCAGTACCAAAGGACAGGGTATGCTAGGGGGTCAGCCCCAGCATTTT
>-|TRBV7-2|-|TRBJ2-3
CASSPTLWSVLTDTQYF
TGTGCCAGCAGCCCCACGTTATGGTCGGTCCTCACAGATACGCAGTATTTT
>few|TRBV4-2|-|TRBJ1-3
CASSQVFGSSGNTIYF
TGTGCCAGCAGCCAAGTGTTTGGCTCCTCTGGAAACACCATATATTTT
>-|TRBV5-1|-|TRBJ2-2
CASSLARGDTGELFF
TGCGCCAGCAGCTTGGCCCGAGGTGACACCGGGGAGCTGTTTTTT
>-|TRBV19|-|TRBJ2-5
CASSMGGIGQTQYF
TGTGCCAGTAGTATGGGGGGAATTGGACAGACCCAGTACTTC
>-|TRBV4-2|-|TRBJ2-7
CASSPDSTNMYEQYF
TGTGCCAGCAGCCCGGACTCCACTAACATGTACGAGCAGTACTTC
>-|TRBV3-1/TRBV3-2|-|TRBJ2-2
CASSQDATGAGELFF
TGTGCCAGCAGCCAAGACGCAACGGGGGCCGGGGAGCTGTTTTTT
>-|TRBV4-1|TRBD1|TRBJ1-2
CASSQFAGTEIYGYTF
TGCGCCAGCAGCCAATTTGCCGGGACAGAGATCTATGGCTACACCTTC
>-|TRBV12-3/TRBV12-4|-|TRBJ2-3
CASSPPVGDTQYF
TGTGCCAGCAGCCCCCCGGTCGGAGATACGCAGTATTTT
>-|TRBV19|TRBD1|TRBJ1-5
CASSGQRGGGNQPQHF
TGTGCCAGTAGTGGCCAGAGAGGGGGCGGCAATCAGCCCCAGCATTTT
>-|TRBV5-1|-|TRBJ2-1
CASSLGLQGTEQFF
TGCGCCAGCAGCTTGGGACTCCAAGGCACTGAGCAGTTCTTC
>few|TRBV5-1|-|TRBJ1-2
CASSWDTGYGYTF
TGCGCCAGCAGCTGGGACACCGGCTATGGCTACACCTTC
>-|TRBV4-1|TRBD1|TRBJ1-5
CASSHRQGVNQPQHF
TGCGCCAGCAGCCACCGACAGGGCGTCAATCAGCCCCAGCATTTT
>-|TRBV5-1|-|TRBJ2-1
CASSLYPGSEQFF
TGCGCCAGCAGCTTGTACCCGGGAAGTGAGCAGTTCTTC
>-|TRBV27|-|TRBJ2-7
CASSLQGRAYEQYF
TGTGCCAGCAGTTTACAGGGGCGCGCCTACGAGCAGTACTTC
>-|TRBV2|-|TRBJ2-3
CASSALATDTQYF
TGTGCCAGCAGTGCGTTAGCCACAGATACGCAGTATTTT
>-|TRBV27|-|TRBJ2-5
CASSHVAGLVVETQYF
TGTGCCAGCAGTCATGTGGCGGGGCTTGTCGTAGAGACCCAGTACTTC